This T cell receptor (beta chain) was sequenced during a study of memory CD4+ T cells and cytomegalovirus serostatus. As for the study in general: This sample comes from healthy Belgian adults, about 10 CMV seropositive, some 22 seronegative.

Notes on this clone: What it binds is not known.

The method was immunoSEQ multiplex PCR; TCRdb's version includes in-frame clones alone and lacks a portion of them. The data contain about 57,000 clones, roughly 80% of them seen just once; the ten biggest clones take up 0.82%. The sort gate was single viable CD3+CD4+CD8-CD45RO+ cells for memory CD4+ T cells. Serum IgG to CMV pp150, pp28, p38 and p52 defined serostatus. CDR3 length: 17 residues. Germline V gene sequence: CDR1 SGHRS, CDR2 YFSETQ. The junction had 12 bases not matched to a gene; V was cut back by 3 bases and J by 6 bases. General observations from the study: The CMV-associated TCR signature appears largely within the CD4+ memory repertoire. CMV serostatus prediction reached median AUC around 0.95, or 0.9 with US-trained model.

This chain uses TRBV5-1 with TRBJ2-3, with TRBD2 matching over 11 bases. This clonotype originated in an adult in good health and CMV-seronegative. The specimen sequenced was memory CD4+ T cells from blood. The CDR3 loop reads CASSSPQTSGASDTQYF. The CDR3 DNA sequence: TGCGCCAGCAGCTCACCACAGACTAGCGGGGCCTCGGATACGCAGTATTTT. Drawing the rest from reference TRBV5-1 and TRBJ2-3, the complete variable domain is KAGVTQTPRYLIKTRGQQVTLSCSPISGHRSVSWYQQTPGQGLQFLFEYFSETQRNKGNFPGRFSGRQFSNSRSEMNVSTLELGDSALYLCASSSPQTSGASDTQYFGPGTRLTVL.